Sequencing of this T cell receptor beta chain was carried out in a study of cytomegalovirus exposure and HLA in healthy donors. The wider study: A preliminary data release comprised tens of millions of unique TCRs obtained from HLA-typed donors. Assignment to the Caucasian-associated ancestry cluster applied to 81% of the approximately 400 genotyped donors. Overall study findings and caveats: On later analysis, the bulk of CMV-associated TCR beta chains appeared to be HLA-restricted. Clonal expansion, a later analysis showed, was greater in HLA-associated TCR beta chains than in equally common others.

Amplification used 60 Vbeta primers and 13 Jbeta primers. Produced via immunoSEQ multiplex PCR; TCRdb's table is partial and in-frame only. The sample contains 270,000 or so clones, 80% to 95% of which appear only once. From germline, CDR1 is SGHAT and CDR2 FQNNGV. The ends lost 5 bases at V and 6 bases at J; junction bases unmatched: 11. CDR3 size: 17 residues. Notes on this clone: The antigen is undetermined.

V is TRBV11-2 and J is TRBJ2-3; 13 bases map to TRBD2. This TCR was recovered from a girl aged 2 to 10 in good health and CMV-seronegative. Sequenced material: PBMCs. For the CDR3, the DNA is TGTGCCAGCAGCCCTCGACTAGCGGGAGGATGGGGGGATACGCAGTATTTT. This codes for CASSPRLAGGWGDTQYF. The full variable domain, rest sourced from reference TRBV11-2 and TRBJ2-3, is EAGVAQSPRYKIIEKRQSVAFWCNPISGHATLYWYQQILGQGPKLLIQFQNNGVVDDSQLPKDRFSAERLKGVDSTLKIQPAKLEDSAVYLCASSPRLAGGWGDTQYFGPGTRLTVL.